This T cell receptor beta chain was retrieved from a study of blood T cell repertoires in COVID-19. As for the study in general: The origin of the acute and convalescent COVID-19 samples was the United States, Italy and Spain.

Germline CDR1 is LNHDA and CDR2 is SQIVND (reference sequence). The V gene lost 5 bases and the J gene lost 2 bases, with 6 bases spanning the gap. The CDR3 sequence is 12 residues long. Sequencing used immunoSEQ multiplex PCR; TCRdb keeps in-frame clones, though not all of them. The table shows around 46,000 clones, with about 86% occurring only once. The material sequenced was peripheral blood. The rearrangement joins TRBV19 to TRBJ1-1; D remains unclear. The receptor was isolated from a man between 40 and 49 years old with active COVID-19. The CDR3 DNA reads as TGTGCCAGTAGTCTTTATAACACTGAAGCTTTCTTT. Protein: CASSLYNTEAFF. The full variable domain, its missing parts supplied by reference TRBV19 and TRBJ1-1, is DGGITQSPKYLFRKEGQNVTLSCEQNLNHDAMYWYRQDPGQGLRLIYYSQIVNDFQKGDIAEGYSVSREKKESFPLTVTSAQKNPTAFYLCASSLYNTEAFFGQGTRLTVV.